This T cell receptor beta chain was profiled in a study of naive and memory T cell subsets. Two oligonucleotides, mixed equimolar, formed the beta constant-region primer covering TRBC1 and TRBC2. The ligated cDNA underwent four PCR rounds using SP2 and nested alpha and beta constant-region primers. TCRdb reprocessed the UMI-ligation and nested PCR reads with MiXCR, giving one entry per CDR3 protein. The repertoire holds roughly 130,000 distinct CDR3 sequences, with about 36% as singletons. This clonotype was observed a few times. This CDR3 comprises 18 residues. Germline CDR1 reads MNHNY; CDR2 reads SVGAGI (reference sequence). The V gene lost 5 bases and the J gene lost 2 bases, with 23 bases spanning the gap.

The specimen sequenced was central memory CD4+ T cells from blood. The chain links TRBV6-6 to TRBJ2-3; D may be TRBD2 (6 bases). This sequence originates from a human donor in good health. CDR3 nucleotide sequence: TGTGCCAGCAGTGTGTATGGGGACTCCCACCGCTACACAGATACGCAGTATTTT. It codes for CASSVYGDSHRYTDTQYF.